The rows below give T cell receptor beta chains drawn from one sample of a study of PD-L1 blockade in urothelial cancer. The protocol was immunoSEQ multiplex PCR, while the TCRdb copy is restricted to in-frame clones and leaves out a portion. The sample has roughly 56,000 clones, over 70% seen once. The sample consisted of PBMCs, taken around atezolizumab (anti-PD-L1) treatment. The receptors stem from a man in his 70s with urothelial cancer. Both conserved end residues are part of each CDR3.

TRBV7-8,CASSSRGTYGYTF
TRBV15,CATSRDSTVYGYTF
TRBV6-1,CASKRERSNQPQHF
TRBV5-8,CASSWGHLNTEAFF
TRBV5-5,CASSLDREQDTGELFF
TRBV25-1,CASSESVLYGYTF
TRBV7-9,CASSLPSPGRQGNFYGYTF
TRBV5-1,CASSLAEDTQYF
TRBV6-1,CASYRQVTAQPQHF
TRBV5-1,CASSLGGSLDTQYF
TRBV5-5,CASSYERGTLGIYGYTF
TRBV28,CASGGPNEKLFF
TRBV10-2,CASSATGGTSGYNEQFF
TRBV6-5,CASSYGSTGPYEQYF
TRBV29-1,CSVETGSEETQYF
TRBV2,CASSEPIRGGYTF
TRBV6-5,CASSRVNQYF
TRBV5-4,CASTPGTGGTDTQYF
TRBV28,CAAQGIRWGYTF
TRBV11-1,CASSIEGQSSYEQYF
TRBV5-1,CASSFDTGGLDTQYF
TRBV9,CASSLGGEVTGELFF
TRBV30,CAWSRLLNTGELFF
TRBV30,CAWNTGQSYEQYF
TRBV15,CATSPTFSTDTQYF
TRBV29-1,CSVGSYGYTF
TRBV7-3,CASSPQGGDTQYF
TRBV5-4,CASSSQGLYEQYF
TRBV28,CASSLFRGALTDTQYF
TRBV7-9,CASSPSNEQFF
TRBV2,CASRERLAARTDTQYF
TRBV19,CASSTDGYSSYNEQFF
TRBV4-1,CASSQSKAGSTGELFF
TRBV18,CASSPEAEETQYF
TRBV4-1,CASSQDHQGRAQHF
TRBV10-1,CASSDPDSTVAQFF
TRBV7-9,CASSRSSYGYTF
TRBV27,CASSPRQGPYEQYF
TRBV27,CASSLLAGTTDAEAFF
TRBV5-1,CASSGGGTMNTEAFF
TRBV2,CASSQDSSSNQPQHF
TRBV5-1,CASSLAGTSGYEQYF
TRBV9,CASSVAEGGPPATQYF
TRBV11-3,CASSFSSRGEQFF
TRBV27,CASSPISEYSNQPQHF
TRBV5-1,CATPKSGLAGTGELFF
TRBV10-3,CASKQAQNTEAFF
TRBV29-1,CSVGGGLAGGYYNEQFF
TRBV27,CASSQTIKGETQYF
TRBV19,CASTGVGQPQHF
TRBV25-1,CASSVPSGSFGEQFF
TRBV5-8,CASSLGGGLEQFF
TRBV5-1,CASSLGTGGNEQFF